The 32 T cell receptor beta chains presented below share a single source sample, sequenced in a study of OX40 agonist ivuxolimab in advanced cancers. Using immunoSEQ multiplex PCR, the repertoire was profiled, and TCRdb retains in-frame clones only, with some absent. Seen here are roughly 60,000 clones, 85% observed once, and the top ten hold about 3.7%. Sample: CD4+ or CD8+ T cells sorted from blood, taken in a trial of the OX40 agonist ivuxolimab. The receptors stem from an adult with an advanced solid tumor such as melanoma, head and neck, liver or kidney cancer.

The rearrangement links TRBV28 to TRBJ2-3, with no clear D. Trimming left V 6 bases short and J 1 base short, with 11 bases between. Germline V CDR1 and CDR2: MDHEN, SYDVKM. The CDR3 covers 14 residues. The CDR3 DNA reads as TGTGCCAGCAGCCCCATTATGGGCACAGATACGCAGTATTTT. Protein: CASSPIMGTDTQYF.

The J gene is TRBJ2-1, the V gene TRBV11-2, with D perhaps TRBD1 (5 bases). In germline, CDR1 is SGHAT, CDR2 FQNNGV. The CDR3 loop spans 17 amino acids. Trimming took 3 bases from V and 0 from J, leaving 15 bases between them. CDR3 in DNA: TGTGCCAGCAGCTTGGGGCAATTTGTGAGCTCCTACAATGAGCAGTTCTTC. It specifies CASSLGQFVSSYNEQFF. Drawing the rest from reference TRBV11-2 and TRBJ2-1, the complete variable domain is EAGVAQSPRYKIIEKRQSVAFWCNPISGHATLYWYQQILGQGPKLLIQFQNNGVVDDSQLPKDRFSAERLKGVDSTLKIQPAKLEDSAVYLCASSLGQFVSSYNEQFFGPGTRLTVL.

The V and J genes are TRBV6-4 and TRBJ2-2, with D perhaps given as TRBD1 or TRBD2 (6 bases each). Trimming pared 10 bases from V and 3 bases from J, leaving 15 bases between. Germline-derived CDR1 and CDR2 are MRHNA and SNTAGT. CDR3 size: 14 residues. The CDR3 is CANRNRDYTGELFF. DNA of the CDR3: TGTGCCAATAGGAACAGGGACTACACCGGGGAGCTGTTTTTT.

The chain couples TRBV9 to TRBJ2-2, with 12 bases lining up with TRBD2. CDR3 length equals 15 residues. Germline CDR1 reads SGDLS; CDR2 reads YYNGEE. The V segment lost 1 base and the J segment 8 bases; nucleotides outside the gene matches: 3. CDR3: CASSVLAGGKGELFF. The CDR3 bases are TGTGCCAGCAGCGTACTAGCGGGAGGGAAGGGGGAGCTGTTTTTT.

This clone came up a few times. The chain recombines TRBV7-9 with TRBJ2-2; D gene uncertain. This CDR3 contains 14 residues. Per the germline V gene, CDR1 is SEHNR and CDR2 is FQNEAQ (reference sequence). Deletions cut 5 bases from V and 3 bases from J, with 10 bases between. This CDR3 reads CASSHGSDTGELFF. Here the CDR3 DNA reads TGTGCCAGCAGCCACGGATCCGACACCGGGGAGCTGTTTTTT.

The gene calls are TRBV19 and TRBJ2-7, with a weak D call TRBD1 (5 bases). V gave up 1 base and J gave up 0 bases, with 7 bases separating them. The CDR3 is 14 residues long. The germline CDR1 and CDR2 sequences are LNHDA and SQIVND (reference sequence). The DNA for the CDR3 is TGTGCCAGTAGTATAGGGGGCAACTCCTACGAGCAGTACTTC. Its protein product is CASSIGGNSYEQYF.

The chain uses TRBV30 and TRBJ2-7; TRBD2 is a possible D gene (6 bases). This CDR3 comprises 13 residues. Trimming removed 5 bases from V and 3 bases from J, with 14 bases in between. Germline V gene data show CDR1 as GTSNPN and CDR2 as SVGIG (reference sequence). DNA of the CDR3: TGTGCCTGGGGGACGCGGGGCGTCTACGAGCAGTACTTC. Its translation: CAWGTRGVYEQYF.

The V gene is TRBV11-1, the J gene TRBJ2-5; 13 nucleotides align to TRBD2. Germline V gene lookup returns CDR1 SGHAT and CDR2 FQDESV (reference sequence). Unmatched junction bases numbered 7, after V lost 5 bases and J lost 4 bases. The CDR3 is 16 residues long. The CDR3 DNA follows: TGTGCCAGCAGCGCAACTAGCGGGAGGGAAAGAGAGACCCAGTACTTC. This gives the protein CASSATSGRERETQYF.

This clone was counted a single time. V gene TRBV27 combines with J gene TRBJ1-4; TRBD1 matches at 8 bases. The V and J ends lost 5 bases and 8 bases, in that order; junction bases with no gene match: 4. This CDR3 region has 13 residues. Germline V gene sequence: CDR1 MNHEY, CDR2 SMNVEV (reference sequence). Here the CDR3 reads CASSVRQGEKLFF. CDR3 coding DNA: TGTGCCAGCAGTGTTCGACAGGGGGAAAAACTGTTTTTT.

V gene TRBV11-2 combines with J gene TRBJ2-7; D might be TRBD2 (5 bases). The germline V gene encodes CDR1 SGHAT and CDR2 FQNNGV. The V gene lost 6 bases and the J gene lost 7 bases, with 22 bases spanning the gap. The CDR3 length is 15 residues. CDR3 loop: CASRLPFRGSREQYF. DNA for the CDR3: TGTGCCAGCAGACTGCCTTTTAGAGGGTCCAGGGAGCAGTACTTC.

J is TRBJ1-4 and V is TRBV11-2; 7 positions match TRBD1. The CDR3 length is 16 residues. V shed 4 bases and J 12 bases; nucleotides not matched to a gene: 17. CDR1 SGHAT and CDR2 FQNNGV come from the germline V gene. This CDR3 reads CASSSLSGTARGELFF. For the CDR3, the DNA is TGTGCCAGCAGCTCCCTCTCGGGGACAGCGCGCGGGGAACTGTTTTTT.

This chain connects TRBV6-4 to TRBJ1-3; D gene unclear. Germline CDR1 MRHNA, CDR2 SNTAGT. The CDR3 is 12 residues long. Between the trimmed V and J ends, which lost 6 bases and 0 bases, there was a span of 3 bases. This chain's CDR3 is CASRSSGNTIYF. The CDR3 coding sequence is TGTGCCAGCAGGAGCTCTGGAAACACCATATATTTT.

The chain has TRBV18 and TRBJ1-3, with D tentatively TRBD1 (5 bases). The germline V and J ends were trimmed by 3 bases and 0 bases, with 12 bases remaining between them. The CDR3 runs to 16 residues. From germline, CDR1 is KGHSH and CDR2 LQKENI. CDR3 region: CASSPGPPSSGNTIYF. CDR3 DNA: TGTGCCAGCTCACCGGGACCGCCAAGCTCTGGAAACACCATATATTTT.

The J gene is TRBJ2-5, the V gene TRBV5-6; the D call may be TRBD1 or TRBD2 (5 bases each). The J call may be in error: the DNA end matches TRBJ2-7 better. CDR1 SGHDT and CDR2 YYEEEE come from the germline V gene. The CDR3 is 14 residues long. CDR3 sequence reads: CASSPGRGWGEQYF. The CDR3 region has the DNA TGTGCCAGCAGCCCGGGACGGGGATGGGGCGAGCAGTACTTC.

The J gene is TRBJ1-2, the V gene TRBV30; weak D call: TRBD1 (6 bases). The CDR3 is 15 amino acids. Trimming removed 4 bases from V and 4 bases from J, with 19 bases in between. Germline V CDR1 and CDR2: GTSNPN, SVGIG (reference sequence). CDR3 in amino acids: CAWTSEGVLSYGYTF. In nucleotides, the CDR3 is TGTGCCTGGACCTCCGAGGGGGTTCTCAGCTATGGCTACACCTTC.

The chain employs TRBV30 and TRBJ1-1; D gene unclear. V dropped 0 bases and J dropped 10 bases, with 15 bases sitting between them. The CDR3 is 13 amino acids. CDR1 and CDR2 from the germline V gene are GTSNPN and SVGIG (reference sequence). CDR3 DNA sequence: TGTGCCTGGAGTGTATTGTACCGGGTTGGAGCTTTCTTT. Translating it yields CAWSVLYRVGAFF.

J is TRBJ2-7 and V is TRBV6-6, with TRBD2 identical over 10 bases. CDR1 and CDR2 from the germline V gene are MNHNY and SVGAGI (reference sequence). The V gene end was trimmed by 5 bases and the J gene end by 2 bases; junction bases not matched to a gene: 9. This CDR3 is 16 amino acids long. The CDR3 DNA sequence: TGTGCCAGCAGTGTCAGGGCTAGCGGGGGACCCTACGAGCAGTACTTC. Encoded protein: CASSVRASGGPYEQYF.

The V call is TRBV5-4, the J call TRBJ2-3, with D possibly matching TRBD2 (7 bases). CDR1 and CDR2 (germline): SGHNT, YYREEE (reference sequence). The ends were cut back, 4 bases at V and 2 bases at J, with 14 bases in the middle. The CDR3 totals 15 residues. CDR3 sequence (DNA): TGTGCCAGCAGCGGCGGGGGCAGAGACACAGATACGCAGTATTTT. Amino acid sequence: CASSGGGRDTDTQYF.

This clone showed up just once. J is TRBJ2-5 and V is TRBV15; D tentatively fits TRBD1 or TRBD2 (6 bases each). Germline V lookup: CDR1 LNHNV, CDR2 YYDKDF (reference sequence). The V end was cut by 0 bases, the J end by 5 bases, with 10 bases between. There are 14 residues in the CDR3. The CDR3, as DNA: TGTGCCACCAGCAGAGACAGGGGAGGCGAGACCCAGTACTTC. This gives the protein CATSRDRGGETQYF.

The chain combines TRBV30 with TRBJ2-2; 8 bases are shared with TRBD1. Germline values: CDR1 GTSNPN, CDR2 SVGIG (reference sequence). The V gene end was trimmed by 2 bases and the J gene end by 6 bases; junction bases not matched to a gene: 5. The CDR3 length is 14 residues. The CDR3 sequence is CAWSLTGEAGELFF. Here the CDR3 DNA reads TGTGCCTGGAGTTTGACAGGGGAGGCCGGGGAGCTGTTTTTT. Variable domain in full (rest from reference TRBV30 and TRBJ2-2): SQTIHQWPATLVQPVGSPLSLECTVEGTSNPNLYWYRQAAGRGLQLLFYSVGIGQISSEVPQNLSASRPQDRQFILSSKKLLLSDSGFYLCAWSLTGEAGELFFGEGSRLTVL.

The rearrangement uses TRBV6-6 and TRBJ2-7; tentatively, D is TRBD1 (6 bases). This CDR3 is 14 amino acids long. V was clipped by 8 bases and J by 4 bases, with 18 bases between them. The germline V gene encodes CDR1 MNHNY and CDR2 SVGAGI (reference sequence). This CDR3 reads CASASGTYGYEQYF. CDR3 in DNA: TGTGCCAGCGCGTCCGGGACATATGGTTACGAGCAGTACTTC.

The chain couples TRBV27 to TRBJ1-4; 7 bases map to TRBD1. This CDR3 spans 15 amino acids. With V trimmed by 5 bases and J by 7 bases, 10 bases remained unmatched. Germline CDR1 MNHEY, CDR2 SMNVEV (reference sequence). The CDR3 protein is CASSPGTVEGEKLFF. The CDR3 region has the DNA TGTGCCAGCAGTCCCGGGACAGTTGAGGGTGAAAAACTGTTTTTT.

This clone has a handful of counts. This chain joins TRBV11-2 and TRBJ2-2, with 9 bases matching TRBD1. Trimming took 0 bases from V and 5 from J; bases not matched to a gene: 16. The CDR3 consists of 20 residues. Germline-derived CDR1 and CDR2 are SGHAT and FQNNGV. The CDR3 reads CASSLDQLIRTGEVTGELFF. The CDR3 DNA is TGTGCCAGCAGCTTAGACCAATTAATCCGGACAGGGGAGGTGACCGGGGAGCTGTTTTTT.

The table lists this clone with a few counts. The gene calls are TRBV30 and TRBJ2-6; 9 positions agree with TRBD1. Germline trimming cut 7 bases from V and 0 bases from J; bases unmatched to any gene: 10. Germline values: CDR1 GTSNPN, CDR2 SVGIG (reference sequence). There are 17 residues in the CDR3. CDR3 sequence: CAFNRDRVRSGANVLTF. The CDR3 coding sequence is TGTGCCTTTAACCGGGACAGGGTTCGCTCTGGGGCCAACGTCCTGACTTTC.

This chain uses TRBV2 with TRBJ2-1; 7 nucleotides match TRBD2. The V gene end was trimmed by 6 bases and the J gene end by 6 bases; junction bases not matched to a gene: 5. The CDR3 is 13 residues long. CDR1 and CDR2 from the germline V gene are SNHLY and FYNNEI. CDR3: CASSREAANEQFF. In DNA form, the CDR3 reads TGTGCCAGCAGCCGGGAGGCAGCCAATGAGCAGTTCTTC.

This chain's CDR3 is CASSPTSSYNEQFF. Here the CDR3 DNA reads TGTGCCAGCAGTCCTACAAGCTCCTACAATGAGCAGTTCTTC. The chain couples TRBV27 to TRBJ2-1; no reliable D call. The germline CDR1 and CDR2 sequences are MNHEY and SMNVEV (reference sequence). Trimming cost V 5 bases and J 0 bases, with 8 bases left between them. The CDR3 runs 14 residues.

CDR3 loop: CAWNVAGGPSEQFF. Here the CDR3 DNA reads TGTGCCTGGAACGTAGCGGGAGGGCCAAGTGAGCAGTTCTTC. The chain joins TRBV30 to TRBJ2-1, with 11 bases lining up with TRBD2. Germline CDR1 and CDR2: GTSNPN and SVGIG (reference sequence). V lost 4 bases and J lost 9; bases outside the gene matches: 8. The CDR3 is made up of 14 amino acids.

The rearrangement links TRBV30 to TRBJ2-2; no clear D gene. Trimming left V 1 base short and J 1 base short, with 4 bases between. The CDR3 sequence is 13 residues long. Germline V CDR1 and CDR2: GTSNPN, SVGIG (reference sequence). The CDR3 nucleotides read TGTGCCTGGAGTGGGGAGAACACCGGGGAGCTGTTTTTT. Its protein product is CAWSGENTGELFF.

The rearrangement links TRBV2 to TRBJ2-4; 7 nucleotides agree with TRBD1. CDR3 length: 13 residues. CDR1 SNHLY and CDR2 FYNNEI come from the germline V gene. The ends lost 8 bases at V and 9 bases at J; junction bases unmatched: 10. The CDR3 DNA sequence: TGTGCCAGCGAACCTGGGACAGAGAGCATTCAGTACTTC. Translated, it gives CASEPGTESIQYF.

V is TRBV19 and J is TRBJ1-1; D uncertain. This CDR3 has 11 amino acids. V was cut by 5 bases and J by 3 bases, with 4 bases left in between. Germline-derived CDR1 and CDR2 are LNHDA and SQIVND (reference sequence). Written as DNA, the CDR3 is TGTGCCAGTAGTGGGGACACTGAAGCTTTCTTT. It specifies CASSGDTEAFF.

The chain is built from TRBV28 and TRBJ1-2, with D possibly matching TRBD1 (5 bases). The CDR3 consists of 16 residues. V lost 1 base, J lost 7 bases, and 19 bases lay in between. Germline CDR1 is MDHEN and CDR2 is SYDVKM. The CDR3 reads CASSLSPRDAPTGYTF. In DNA form, the CDR3 reads TGTGCCAGCAGTTTATCTCCCAGGGATGCGCCAACTGGCTACACCTTC.

This chain uses TRBV6-1 with TRBJ2-7, with TRBD1 matching 8 bases. The J segment lost 5 bases and the V segment lost 6 bases, leaving 9 bases of the junction unmatched. Germline CDR1 and CDR2: MNHNS and SASEGT. This CDR3 spans 14 amino acids. The CDR3 protein is CASSRTGTFDEQYF. CDR3 in DNA: TGTGCCAGCAGCCGGACAGGGACGTTCGACGAGCAGTACTTC.